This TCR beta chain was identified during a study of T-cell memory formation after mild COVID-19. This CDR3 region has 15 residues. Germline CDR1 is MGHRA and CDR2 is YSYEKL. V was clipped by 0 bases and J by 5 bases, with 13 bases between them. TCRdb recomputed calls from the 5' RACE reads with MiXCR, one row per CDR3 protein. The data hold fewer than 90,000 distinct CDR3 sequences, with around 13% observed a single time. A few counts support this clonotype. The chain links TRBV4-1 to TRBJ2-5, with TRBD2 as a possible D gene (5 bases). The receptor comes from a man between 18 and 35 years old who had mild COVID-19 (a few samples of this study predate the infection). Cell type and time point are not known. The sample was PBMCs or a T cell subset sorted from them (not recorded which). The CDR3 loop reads CASSQDRAGGETQYF. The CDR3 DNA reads TGCGCCAGCAGCCAAGATCGGGCAGGCGGGGAGACCCAGTACTTC.